Listed here is a single T cell receptor beta chain. Its specificity is not known. The sample comes from a study of CD8+CD57+ T cells in acquired aplastic anemia. Template material for TCR beta VDJ and CDR3 profiling consisted of genomic DNA. TCRdb used MiXCR to reprocess the reads, holding one entry per CDR3 protein. The profile shows around 430,000 distinct CDR3 sequences, about a third of them singletons. Patients selected for sequencing had displayed CD8+CD57+ cell expansion by flow cytometry. Acquired aplastic anemia of severe grade affected all patients. At blood sampling, none of the patients had yet received therapy. J lost 8 bases, V lost 6 bases, and 7 bases had no gene match. The CDR3 consists of 12 residues. Germline values: CDR1 SQVTM, CDR2 ANQGSEA. Study observations and caveats: Patients versus controls showed no significant CD8+ Simpson's diversity difference. Patients and controls turned out to have around 29 CD8+ CDR3 sequences in common.

The sequence was obtained from a human donor with aplastic anemia. Sequencing was done on a sample of sorted CD4+, CD8+, or CD8+CD57+ T cells (not recorded which) from PBMCs. The chain employs TRBV29-1 and TRBJ1-2, with 9 bases matching TRBD1. The CDR3 loop reads CSVAGTGSGYTF. CDR3 nucleotides: TGCAGCGTAGCCGGGACAGGGAGCGGCTACACCTTC.